This entry is about one T cell receptor (beta chain). Its antigen remains unidentified. The source of the sample is a study of identical twins. TCRdb reprocessed the 5' RACE reads with MiXCR, giving one entry per CDR3 protein. The table shows around 220,000 distinct CDR3 sequences, with roughly a tenth occurring only once. Trimming cost V 4 bases and J 6 bases; bases outside gene matches: 13. The length of the CDR3 is 17 residues. CDR1 is SGHNT, CDR2 YYREEE, per germline (reference sequence). Study-wide points: Cord blood beta clonotypes present at high abundance carried fewer insertions; no such pattern appeared in memory repertoires. Models underestimated out-of-frame TCR alpha sharing in monozygotic twins. Analyses of zero insertions could be partly confounded by invariant MAIT and iNKT cells.

This TCR was recovered from a middle-aged man in good health. The chain couples TRBV5-4 to TRBJ2-2; TRBD2 agrees at 9 bases. The source material was memory T cells sorted from blood. In DNA, the CDR3 is TGTGCCAGCAGCAGGGACGTCGGGACTAGCATCCCCGGGGAGCTGTTTTTT. Translation gives CASSRDVGTSIPGELFF.